This T cell receptor (beta chain) was recovered during a study of T cell changes during pregnancy in multiple sclerosis. Libraries were prepared by immunoSEQ multiplex PCR; TCRdb keeps only in-frame clonotypes and omits some of them. The table has 65,000 to 90,000 clones, roughly 92% seen once. Trimming at V came to 7 bases and at J to 1 base, leaving 9 bases not matched to a gene. This CDR3 is 15 amino acids long. CDR1 SGHRS and CDR2 YFSETQ come from the germline V gene. Specimen: peripheral blood, collected in the second trimester of pregnancy. The clonotype originates from a female donor with multiple sclerosis, enrolled in a pregnancy study. The J gene is TRBJ2-7, the V gene TRBV5-1, with 9 bases aligning to TRBD1. The CDR3 sequence: CASRWGQGGSYEQYF. The CDR3 bases are TGCGCCAGCCGCTGGGGACAGGGTGGATCCTACGAGCAGTACTTC.